This T cell receptor beta chain was found in a study of T cells in Graves' hyperthyroidism and ophthalmopathy (dated 2019 in TCRdb). About the investigation overall: Peripheral blood samples were taken at the time of initial diagnosis, prior to any treatment. In more than 5 Graves' hyperthyroidism patients, the study also compared T-cell repertoires from thyroid tissue with T-cell repertoires from blood. The paper reports TCR Vbeta CDR3 sequencing of more than 120 peripheral blood samples: approximately 43 ophthalmopathy, approximately 74 hyperthyroidism and approximately 17 progressor patients. To identify distinguishing TCR V-J signatures, a discovery cohort of around 100 patients was used, comprising 43 with Graves' ophthalmopathy and about 59 with stable Graves' hyperthyroidism. After blood sampling, hyperthyroidism patients were treated with methimazole at a starting dose of 30 mg daily, and ophthalmopathy patients were treated with high-dose intravenous methylprednisolone. The 75 to 100 discovery patients were randomly divided into training and test sets at a 7:3 ratio. Prospective prediction of ophthalmopathy was tested in an independent validation cohort of 18 to 20 hyperthyroidism patients and 15 to 17 patients who later progressed to ophthalmopathy.

TCR beta CDR3 regions were amplified from RNA transcripts. The first round of RT-PCR for the TCR CDR3 was performed with the HTBI primer set and the Qiagen OneStep RT-PCR kit. A second multiplex PCR round built the libraries, followed by size selection and purification. Paired-end sequencing of the libraries was performed with 100 bp reads on an Illumina HiSeq2000. In the source study's methods: SOAPnuke was used to process the raw data, with reads discarded if the reads contained adapters or uncalled bases, had a mean Phred below 15, or lacked an exact constant-primer or identifier match. COPE v1.2.5 was used to merge high-quality paired reads, and clonotypes were defined as unique nucleotide sequences. MiTCR v1.1 was used to align the clonotypes against IMGT TRBV, TRBD and TRBJ reference segments. The analysis included only V-J combinations with a frequency above 0.0001, which together covered about 99% of the repertoires. A TCS score was defined as the ratio between F50 (clonal expansion) and ExV (chaos), using BLOSUM62-based TCRdist between CDR3 peptides within each V-J. Welch's t-statistics and random forest reduced fewer than 550 V-J features to 10 to 15, which were used in a naive Bayes classifier (R e1071). In TCRdb, the public reads were trimmed at Q25 with fastp and aligned with MiXCR, with productive beta chains retained. Rows are unified per CDR3 protein, each entry keeping the most common DNA and genes. TCRdb, rather than the study authors, made the V and J calls. This sample is represented by roughly 350,000 distinct CDR3 sequences; approximately 15% of them were singletons. The top ten hold approximately 23% of the sample.

Stable Graves' hyperthyroidism was defined as no progression to ophthalmopathy during 18 months of follow-up. The hyperthyroidism patients were between 18 and 65 years old and newly diagnosed, with a disease duration of less than 2 months. The study excluded patients with uncontrolled infections, other autoimmune diseases, pregnancy or lactation. Clinical symptoms, serum thyroxine and TRAb, thyroid ultrasound, and orbital computed tomography formed the basis for the diagnoses. PBMCs were isolated from 10 ml of fresh peripheral blood by Ficoll-Paque density gradient centrifugation. Trizol reagent was used to extract total RNA, and RNA quality was then checked on an Agilent 2100 Bioanalyzer. This clonotype showed up many times. Which antigen it targets is not known. Base qualities are not provided; no much larger clone lies one nucleotide away. Study-wide conclusions, independent of this receptor: Sample size was not statistically predetermined, and investigators were not blinded to group allocation. A model built on a 13 V-J signature distinguished ophthalmopathy from stable hyperthyroidism, reaching around 87% sensitivity and 81% to 83% specificity in cross-validation and 80%/75% in testing. Most expanded thyroid clonotypes (frequency above 0.001) were also found in blood, which suggests that blood repertoires may mirror thyroid immune responses. In validation, progression to ophthalmopathy was predicted by the model with nearly 71% sensitivity and 72% to 80% specificity, a median of about 6.4 months before onset.

The germline V and J ends show losses of 5 bases and 1 base respectively, and no gene match explains 5 bases of the junction. CDR1 is given as ENHRY and CDR2 as SYGVKD, both from the germline V gene. The CDR3 runs 15 amino acids, cysteine and phenylalanine included. Kept here is only the CDR3 DNA, which spans 45 bases and is read in frame from base 1. The chain links TRBV10-3 with TRBJ2-5; 9 bases in the junction line up with TRBD1. The source is a woman aged 30 to 39 with Graves' hyperthyroidism. Sequencing was done on a sample of blood. The CDR3 is CAISSGQGFQETQYF. The sequenced DNA: TGTGCCATCAGTTCTGGACAGGGGTTCCAAGAGACCCAGTACTTC.